This TCR beta chain was sequenced for a study of lung T cells in sarcoidosis with Löfgren's syndrome (dated by TCRdb to the late 2010s). Background for the entire study: Sarcoidosis was described as a granulomatous, mainly pulmonary disease marked by CD4+ T cell accumulation in bronchoalveolar lavage fluid. The repertoire analyses centered on Lofgren's syndrome patients. The full study reports these points: In alphabeta pairing analysis, TRAV12-1 preferentially paired with TRBV2, and these paired TCRs showed CDR3 homology. Multiple Lofgren's syndrome patients were reported to share TRAV12-1 and TRBV2 CDR3 motifs, a finding that suggests public CD4+ TCR repertoires. Compared with control subjects, Lofgren's syndrome patients were reported to have TRAV12-1 and TRBV2 as the most expanded V gene segments. Recognition of a sarcoidosis-associated antigen was merely suggested, with the antigen itself still putative and unidentified.

Sequencing took place on an Illumina MiSeq. TCRdb cleaned the public reads at Q25 with fastp, built clones with MiXCR and kept in-frame beta chains. Entries that share a CDR3 protein sequence are merged under the most common genes and DNA. Counted in this sample were tens of thousands of distinct CDR3 sequences; around 20% of them appeared once. The ten largest clones represent about 2.5% of the sample. This clonotype was counted ten times or more. It has no known antigen specificity. No base qualities exist here, and no much larger clone lies one base off it. Unmatched junction bases come to 12, with V trimmed by 6 bases and J by 5 bases. From the germline V gene (reference sequence), CDR1 is MNHEY and CDR2 is SMNVEV. Measured from the cysteine to the phenylalanine, the CDR3 is 15 residues long. Just CDR3 DNA is preserved here, 45 bases in frame from base 1.

The receptor's source is a human donor with sarcoidosis (Löfgren's syndrome or another form), or a control subject (not recorded which). Sequencing was done on a sample of CD4+ T cells from PBMCs. The rearrangement joined TRBV27 to TRBJ2-7; 8 bases in the junction line up with TRBD2. The CDR3 loop reads CASRRLAPGGDEQYF. The DNA reads TGTGCCAGCAGGAGACTAGCTCCCGGGGGGGACGAGCAGTACTTC.